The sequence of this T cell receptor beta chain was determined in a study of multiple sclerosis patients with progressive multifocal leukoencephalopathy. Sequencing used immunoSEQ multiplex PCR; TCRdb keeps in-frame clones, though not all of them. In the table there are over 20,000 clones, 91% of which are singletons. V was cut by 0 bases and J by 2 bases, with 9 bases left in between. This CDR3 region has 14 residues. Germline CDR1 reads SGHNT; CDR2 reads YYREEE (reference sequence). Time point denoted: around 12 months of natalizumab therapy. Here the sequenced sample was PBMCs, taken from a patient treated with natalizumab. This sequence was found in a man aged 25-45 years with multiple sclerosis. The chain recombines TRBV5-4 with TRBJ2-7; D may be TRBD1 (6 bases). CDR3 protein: CASSLDRVPYEQYF. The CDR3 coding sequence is TGTGCCAGCAGCTTGGACAGGGTCCCCTACGAGCAGTACTTC.